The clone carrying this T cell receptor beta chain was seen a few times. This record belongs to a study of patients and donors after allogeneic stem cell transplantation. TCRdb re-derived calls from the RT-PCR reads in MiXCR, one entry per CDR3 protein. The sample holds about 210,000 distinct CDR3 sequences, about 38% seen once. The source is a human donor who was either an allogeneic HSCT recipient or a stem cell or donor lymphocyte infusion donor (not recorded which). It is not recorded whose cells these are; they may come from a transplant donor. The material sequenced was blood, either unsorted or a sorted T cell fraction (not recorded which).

DNA of the CDR3: TGTGCCATCGCCCCCGGGGGAACTAATGAAAAACTGTTTTTT. It yields the protein CAIAPGGTNEKLFF. The chain uses TRBV10-3 and TRBJ1-4, with D maybe TRBD1 (5 bases). Germline-derived CDR1 and CDR2 are ENHRY and SYGVKD. CDR3 length: 14 amino acids. V was trimmed by 8 bases and J by 1 base, leaving 11 bases between them.